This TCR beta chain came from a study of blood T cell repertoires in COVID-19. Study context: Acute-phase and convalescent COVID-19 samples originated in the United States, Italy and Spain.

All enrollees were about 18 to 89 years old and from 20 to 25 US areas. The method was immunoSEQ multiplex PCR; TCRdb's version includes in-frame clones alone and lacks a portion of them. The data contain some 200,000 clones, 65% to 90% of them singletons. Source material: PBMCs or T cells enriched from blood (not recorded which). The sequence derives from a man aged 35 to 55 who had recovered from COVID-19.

The CDR3 protein is CASSRDRSSYNSPLHF. CDR3 bases: TGTGCCAGCAGCCGCGACCGGAGCTCCTATAATTCACCCCTCCACTTT. The chain joins TRBV5-6 to TRBJ1-6, with D uncertain. This CDR3 comprises 16 residues. V dropped 4 bases and J dropped 0 bases, with 11 bases sitting between them. Germline lookup yields CDR1 SGHDT and CDR2 YYEEEE.